This T cell receptor beta chain was captured in a study of T cells in Graves' hyperthyroidism and ophthalmopathy. Researchers took RNA transcripts and amplified the TCR beta CDR3 regions from them. HTBI primers were the set used in a first-round RT-PCR of the TCR CDR3. Via MiXCR, TCRdb re-called the multiplex PCR reads, giving one row per CDR3 protein. The table has about 710,000 distinct CDR3 sequences, 15% to 20% seen once. Thyroid ultrasound and orbital computed tomography, with clinical symptoms and serum thyroxine and TRAb, informed diagnoses. General study points: Most thyroid clonotypes that were expanded above 0.001 also turned up in blood. Progression to ophthalmopathy was predicted a median of roughly seven months early.

This clonotype was counted ten times or more. What it recognizes is unknown. The TCR sequence derives from a man aged 18 to 35 with Graves' hyperthyroidism. Material: blood.

CDR3 residues: CVPGDTQNIQYF. The CDR3 DNA sequence: TGTGTTCCCGGGGACACCCAAAACATTCAGTACTTC. This chain links TRBV6-1 with TRBJ2-4, with D perhaps TRBD1 (6 bases). The CDR3 spans 12 residues. Germline V CDR1 and CDR2: MNHNS, SASEGT.